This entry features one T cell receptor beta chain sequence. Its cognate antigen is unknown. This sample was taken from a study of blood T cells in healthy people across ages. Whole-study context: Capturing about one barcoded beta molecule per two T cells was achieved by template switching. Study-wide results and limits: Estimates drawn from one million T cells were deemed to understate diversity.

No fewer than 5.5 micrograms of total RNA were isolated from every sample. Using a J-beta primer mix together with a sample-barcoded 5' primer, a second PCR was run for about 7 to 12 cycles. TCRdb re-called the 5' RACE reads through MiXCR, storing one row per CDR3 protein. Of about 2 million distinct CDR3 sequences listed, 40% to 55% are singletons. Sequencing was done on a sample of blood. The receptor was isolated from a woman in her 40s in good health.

CDR3 sequence (DNA): TGTGCCAACGAAAAATTCAGGGTAAAGACCCAGTACTTC. This translates into CANEKFRVKTQYF. The chain links TRBV6-5 to TRBJ2-5; a weak D match, TRBD1 (5 bases). V dropped 10 bases and J dropped 6 bases, with 18 bases sitting between them. CDR1 is MNHEY and CDR2 is SVGAGI in the germline V gene. This CDR3 spans 13 amino acids.